A selection of T cell receptor beta chains follows, all from one sample in a study of Graves' ophthalmopathy and Graves' hyperthyroidism. One entry per CDR3 protein, called by TCRdb with MiXCR from the multiplex PCR reads. The sample has over a million distinct CDR3 sequences; roughly two fifths are singletons. Sequenced sample: peripheral blood or thyroid tissue (not recorded which). These receptor sequences come from an adult man with Graves' hyperthyroidism. CDR3s include the opening cysteine and the closing phenylalanine or tryptophan. Fields, in order: V gene, clone size, D gene, J gene, CDR3 protein, CDR3 DNA. D genes are given only for firm matches. Rows may omit the clone size; those that give it use once, few, many or a size class.

TRBV5-1,.,TRBD1,TRBJ2-5,CASRPGQGVETQYF,TGCGCCAGCAGACCTGGACAGGGCGTGGAGACCCAGTACTTC
TRBV5-4,.,.,TRBJ2-5,CASSPLGPEETQYF,TGTGCCAGCTCCCCTCTTGGGCCCGAAGAGACCCAGTACTTC
TRBV11-2,.,.,TRBJ1-3,CASSPDPGLGNTIYF,TGTGCCAGCAGCCCGGATCCAGGCCTTGGAAACACCATATATTTT
TRBV7-2,.,.,TRBJ1-4,CASSFASGTTNEKLFF,TGTGCCAGCAGCTTTGCTAGCGGGACAACTAATGAAAAACTGTTTTTT
TRBV15,.,.,TRBJ1-2,CATSRDPGAWSGTRSEYGYTF,TGTGCCACCAGCAGAGATCCGGGAGCCTGGTCTGGGACCCGTTCTGAGTATGGCTACACCTTC
TRBV6-5,many,TRBD1,TRBJ1-2,CASSYSQGAGYGYTF,TGTGCCAGCAGTTACTCGCAGGGGGCCGGCTATGGCTACACCTTC
TRBV7-2,.,.,TRBJ2-5,CASSLVGF,TGTGCCAGCAGCTTAGTGGGTTTT
TRBV20-1,many,.,TRBJ1-4,CSVTQGVDEKLFF,TGCAGTGTCACACAGGGAGTAGATGAAAAACTGTTTTTT
TRBV20-1,few,.,TRBJ2-7,CSTLQGGGSDEQYF,TGCAGCACCCTCCAGGGGGGGGGATCCGACGAGCAGTACTTC
TRBV20-1,many,.,TRBJ2-7,CSARDPTDYEQYF,TGCAGTGCTAGAGACCCGACCGACTACGAGCAGTACTTC
TRBV7-9,.,.,TRBJ2-1,CASSLVGTGNEQFF,TGTGCCAGCAGCTTAGTCGGGACGGGCAATGAGCAGTTCTTC
TRBV20-1,many,.,TRBJ1-5,CSARLGVRNQPQHF,TGCAGTGCTAGGCTGGGGGTTCGCAATCAGCCCCAGCATTTT
TRBV12-3/TRBV12-4,many,.,TRBJ1-2,CASTRHPNYGYTF,TGTGCCAGCACCCGACACCCTAACTATGGCTACACCTTC
TRBV20-1,few,.,TRBJ2-7,CSARVLRHTEQYF,TGCAGTGCTAGAGTTCTTAGACACACTGAGCAGTACTTC
TRBV7-2,.,TRBD1,TRBJ1-5,CASSYRGQGAEEHF,TGTGCCAGCAGCTACAGGGGGCAGGGGGCGGAGGAGCATTTT
TRBV7-9,.,.,TRBJ2-7,CASSPTEGNGYEQYF,TGTGCCAGCAGTCCCACCGAAGGTAACGGCTACGAGCAGTACTTC
TRBV9,many,.,TRBJ1-1,CASSVRGSTEAFF,TGTGCCAGCAGCGTCAGGGGTAGCACTGAAGCTTTCTTT
TRBV20-1,many,.,TRBJ1-5,CSATPVAQGRQPQHF,TGCAGTGCCACCCCGGTCGCGCAGGGGAGGCAGCCCCAGCATTTT
TRBV29-1,many,.,TRBJ1-4,CSAVWGREKLFF,TGCAGCGCCGTATGGGGTCGCGAAAAACTGTTTTTT
TRBV7-2,many,TRBD1,TRBJ2-6,CASGQGVPGANVLTF,TGTGCCAGCGGGCAGGGGGTTCCTGGGGCCAACGTCCTGACTTTC
TRBV5-1,few,TRBD1,TRBJ2-5,CASSRGLGQETQYF,TGCGCCAGCAGCAGGGGGCTGGGCCAAGAGACCCAGTACTTC
TRBV4-1,.,.,TRBJ2-2,CASSQGTHTGELFF,TGCGCCAGCAGCCAAGGGACTCACACCGGGGAGCTGTTTTTT
TRBV29-1,.,.,TRBJ2-3,CSVEDRTPDTQYF,TGCAGCGTTGAAGATCGGACCCCAGATACGCAGTATTTT
TRBV5-6,few,.,TRBJ1-2,CASSRTSHFNYGYTF,TGTGCCAGCAGCCGGACATCCCATTTTAACTATGGCTACACCTTC
TRBV29-1,.,.,TRBJ1-2,CSVTQGIGNYGYTF,TGCAGCGTTACACAGGGTATCGGTAACTATGGCTACACCTTC
TRBV7-8,.,.,TRBJ1-1,CASSPSGGALEAFF,TGTGCCAGCAGCCCTAGCGGGGGGGCCCTTGAAGCTTTCTTT
TRBV7-9,.,.,TRBJ1-5,CAWSVRRGNQPQHF,TGTGCCTGGAGTGTACGGCGGGGCAATCAGCCCCAGCATTTT
TRBV12-3/TRBV12-4,many,.,TRBJ1-6,CASSLAGGIGAFNSPLHF,TGTGCCAGCAGTTTAGCTGGTGGTATAGGGGCCTTCAATTCACCCCTCCACTTT
TRBV19,many,.,TRBJ1-1,CASSKVENTEAFF,TGTGCCAGTAGTAAGGTAGAGAACACTGAAGCTTTCTTT
TRBV20-1,.,TRBD2,TRBJ2-7,CSVLAGWDEQYF,TGCAGTGTCCTAGCGGGATGGGACGAGCAGTACTTC
TRBV7-9,many,TRBD1,TRBJ2-7,CASSPLSGTGVREQYF,TGTGCCAGCAGCCCGCTTTCCGGGACAGGGGTTCGGGAGCAGTACTTC
TRBV9,.,TRBD2,TRBJ2-7,CASSVAGGPYNEQYF,TGTGCCAGCAGCGTAGCGGGGGGGCCTTACAATGAGCAGTACTTC
TRBV19,.,.,TRBJ2-2,CASSIGVGPGELFF,TGTGCCAGTAGTATAGGGGTTGGGCCCGGGGAGCTGTTTTTT
TRBV20-1,.,.,TRBJ2-3,CSATPRGDTQYF,TGCAGTGCTACCCCAAGAGGAGATACGCAGTATTTT
TRBV6-2/TRBV6-3,.,.,TRBJ1-1,CASITIQAGMNTEAFF,TGTGCCAGCATTACAATCCAGGCAGGCATGAACACTGAAGCTTTCTTT
TRBV7-8,once,.,TRBJ2-5,CASSYHREEETQYF,TGTGCCAGCAGCTACCACAGGGAGGAAGAGACCCAGTACTTC
TRBV7-2,.,TRBD2,TRBJ2-5,CAISTSGGAVETQYF,TGTGCCATCAGCACAAGCGGGGGGGCGGTAGAGACCCAGTACTTC
TRBV9,many,.,TRBJ2-5,CASNVGLEGAGEETQYF,TGTGCCAGCAACGTAGGTCTGGAGGGGGCAGGGGAAGAGACCCAGTACTTC
TRBV15,.,TRBD1,TRBJ1-1,CATSRVSGTAPNTEAFF,TGTGCCACCAGCAGAGTGTCAGGGACAGCACCTAACACTGAAGCTTTCTTT
TRBV14,.,.,TRBJ2-7,CASSQDAWGSYEQYF,TGTGCCAGCAGCCAAGATGCGTGGGGGAGCTACGAGCAGTACTTC
TRBV10-2,.,.,TRBJ2-7,CASSLGGSIRYEQYF,TGTGCCAGCAGTTTGGGGGGCTCCATCAGATACGAGCAGTACTTC
TRBV7-9,many,TRBD1,TRBJ1-1,CASSGQGASNTEAFF,TGTGCCAGCAGCGGGCAGGGGGCGTCAAACACTGAAGCTTTCTTT
TRBV12-3/TRBV12-4,.,.,TRBJ1-2,CASSGMGGNYGYTF,TGTGCCAGCAGTGGGATGGGGGGTAACTATGGCTACACCTTC
TRBV6-6,.,.,TRBJ1-1,CASSYSGTKAFF,TGTGCCAGCAGTTACTCGGGGACAAAAGCTTTCTTT
TRBV10-3,.,.,TRBJ2-5,CAISESNIETQYF,TGTGCCATCAGTGAGTCAAACATCGAGACCCAGTACTTC
TRBV19,.,TRBD2,TRBJ2-2,CASRPSEAGETGELFF,TGTGCCAGTAGACCGTCTGAAGCGGGGGAAACCGGGGAGCTGTTTTTT
TRBV7-8,many,TRBD1,TRBJ1-5,CASSQRTGGQPQHF,TGTGCCAGCAGCCAGAGGACAGGCGGTCAGCCCCAGCATTTT
TRBV20-1,.,TRBD1,TRBJ1-5,CSATTGGKNQPQHF,TGCAGTGCTACGACAGGGGGAAAAAATCAGCCCCAGCATTTT
TRBV15,.,.,TRBJ1-6,CATSSQDGPPLHF,TGTGCCACCAGCAGCCAAGATGGGCCACCCCTCCACTTT
TRBV20-1,.,.,TRBJ1-5,CSAIMPQGHQPRHF,TGCAGTGCTATAATGCCTCAGGGCCATCAGCCCCGGCATTTT
TRBV7-9,many,TRBD1,TRBJ1-6,CASSLGQAVPLHF,TGTGCCAGCAGCCTGGGACAGGCGGTACCCCTCCACTTT
TRBV7-9,.,.,TRBJ1-5,CASSLNLAEETQHF,TGTGCCAGCAGCTTAAATCTAGCGGAAGAGACCCAGCATTTT
TRBV25-1,.,TRBD1,TRBJ2-5,CASSDTRQGSETQYF,TGTGCCAGCAGTGACACGAGACAGGGTTCGGAGACCCAGTACTTC
TRBV20-1,few,.,TRBJ2-7,CSATRSQGLREQYF,TGCAGTGCTACCAGATCACAGGGTTTGCGCGAGCAGTACTTC
TRBV19,.,.,TRBJ1-2,CAASSAQGANYGYTF,TGTGCCGCCAGTAGTGCACAGGGCGCTAACTATGGCTACACCTTC